This T cell receptor beta chain stems from a study of cytomegalovirus exposure and HLA in healthy donors. Study outcomes and limitations: Per a later analysis, HLA-associated TCR beta chains showed more clonal expansion than other, equally common TCR beta chains. Cytomegalovirus status, reportedly, was diagnosed with high specificity and sensitivity by the classifier.

The V gene lost 8 bases and the J gene lost 4 bases, with 9 bases spanning the gap. The CDR3 is 12 amino acids. Germline loops: CDR1 WNHNN, CDR2 SYGVQD (reference sequence). On this clone itself: What it binds is unknown.

The PCR employed 60 Vbeta primers together with 13 Jbeta primers. The method was immunoSEQ multiplex PCR; TCRdb's version includes in-frame clones alone and lacks a portion of them. The table records over 100,000 clones, roughly three quarters of them present only once. The sample consisted of PBMCs. The chain couples TRBV10-1 to TRBJ1-5; D is unresolved. This clonotype was obtained from a woman in her thirties or forties in good health and CMV-seropositive. Here the CDR3 reads CASAETNQPQHF. The DNA of the CDR3 is TGCGCCAGCGCAGAAACAAATCAGCCCCAGCATTTT.